This TCR beta chain was identified during a study of cytomegalovirus exposure and HLA in healthy donors. Amplification used 60 Vbeta primers and 13 Jbeta primers. Assay: immunoSEQ multiplex PCR; the TCRdb copy retains only in-frame clones and omits some. Of about 170,000 clones in the sample, about 80% were seen once. In germline, CDR1 is SGHNT, CDR2 YYREEE (reference sequence). CDR3 length: 15 residues. Deletions cut 0 bases from V and 7 bases from J, with 16 bases between. Study-level points and caveats: TCR beta sequences reportedly predicted most subjects' HLA-A and HLA-B alleles accurately. The majority of CMV-associated TCR beta chains were reported as apparently HLA-restricted in a later analysis.

About this clone: As yet, its antigen is unknown.

Sample: PBMCs. The rearrangement joins TRBV5-4 to TRBJ1-1, with D perhaps TRBD1 (5 bases). The TCR comes from a man between 40 and 49 years old in good health and CMV-seropositive. Here the CDR3 reads CASSLATGGFLEAFF. In DNA, the CDR3 is TGTGCCAGCAGCTTGGCGACGGGGGGTTTCCTTGAAGCTTTCTTT.